Listed here is a single T cell receptor (beta chain). Its antigen is unknown. This sample was taken from a study of OX40 agonist ivuxolimab in advanced cancers. In the study overall: Mean age about 60 years, range about 23 to 80; roughly 82% male. Findings of the study overall: The antigens recognized by the expanded peripheral T cells, that is their antigen specificity, were not determined. In a subset of nonresponders, normalized T-cell clonal expansion was also low.

Assay used: immunoSEQ multiplex PCR; TCRdb lists only in-frame clones, some missing. The sample has 150,000 to 190,000 clones, around 94% seen once. The specimen was CD4+ or CD8+ T cells sorted from blood, collected in a trial of the OX40 agonist ivuxolimab. The sequence came from an adult with an advanced solid tumor such as melanoma, head and neck, liver or kidney cancer.

As DNA, the CDR3 is TGCGCCAGCAGTTCGGGACAGTCATACACTGAAGCTTTCTTT. The encoded protein is CASSSGQSYTEAFF. The chain couples TRBV10-1 to TRBJ1-1; 7 positions match TRBD1. The CDR3 loop spans 14 amino acids. The trim removed 5 bases at V and 3 bases at J, leaving 6 bases unmatched. Germline V gives CDR1 WNHNN, CDR2 SYGVQD (reference sequence).